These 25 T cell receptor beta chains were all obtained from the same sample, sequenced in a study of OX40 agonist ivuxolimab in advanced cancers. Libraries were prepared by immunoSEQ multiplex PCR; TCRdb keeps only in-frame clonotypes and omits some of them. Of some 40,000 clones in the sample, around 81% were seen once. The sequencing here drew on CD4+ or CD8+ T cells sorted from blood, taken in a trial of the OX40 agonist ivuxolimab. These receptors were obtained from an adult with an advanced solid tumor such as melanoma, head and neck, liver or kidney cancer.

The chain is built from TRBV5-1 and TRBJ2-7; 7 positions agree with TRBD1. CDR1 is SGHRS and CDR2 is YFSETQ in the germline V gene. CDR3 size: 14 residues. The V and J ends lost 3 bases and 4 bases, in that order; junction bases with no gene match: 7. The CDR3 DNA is TGCGCCAGCAGCTCCGGACAGGAGACTTACGAGCAGTACTTC. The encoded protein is CASSSGQETYEQYF. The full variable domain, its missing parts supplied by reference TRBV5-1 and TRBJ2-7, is KAGVTQTPRYLIKTRGQQVTLSCSPISGHRSVSWYQQTPGQGLQFLFEYFSETQRNKGNFPGRFSGRQFSNSRSEMNVSTLELGDSALYLCASSSGQETYEQYFGPGTRLTVT.

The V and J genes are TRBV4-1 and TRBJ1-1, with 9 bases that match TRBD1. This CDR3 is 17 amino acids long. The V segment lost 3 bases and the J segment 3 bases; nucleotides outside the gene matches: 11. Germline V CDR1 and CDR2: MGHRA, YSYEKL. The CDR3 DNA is TGCGCCAGCAGCCAGAGAGGGACAGGGCTCAGGGACACTGAAGCTTTCTTT. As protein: CASSQRGTGLRDTEAFF.

The CDR3 coding sequence is TGTGCCAGCTCACTGAGTGGGGCAGGGCAGGGCGGCAATCAGCCCCAGCATTTT. Its protein product is CASSLSGAGQGGNQPQHF. V is TRBV18 and J is TRBJ1-5, with D tentatively TRBD1 (5 bases). Trimming shortened V by 4 bases and J by 2 bases, and 21 bases separated the two germline ends. CDR1 is KGHSH, CDR2 LQKENI, per germline. The CDR3 covers 18 residues.

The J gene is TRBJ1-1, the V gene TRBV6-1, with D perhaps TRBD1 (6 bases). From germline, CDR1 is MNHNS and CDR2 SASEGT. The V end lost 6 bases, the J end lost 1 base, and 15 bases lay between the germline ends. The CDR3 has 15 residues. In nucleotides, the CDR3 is TGTGCCAGCAGATATATCAGGGGTGGGAACACTGAAGCTTTCTTT. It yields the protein CASRYIRGGNTEAFF.

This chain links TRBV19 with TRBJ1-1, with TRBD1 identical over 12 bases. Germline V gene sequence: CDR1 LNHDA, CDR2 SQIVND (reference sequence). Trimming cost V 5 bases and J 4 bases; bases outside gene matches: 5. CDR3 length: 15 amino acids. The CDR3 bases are TGTGCCAGTAGTGCAGGGACAGGGGGCCCCACTGAAGCTTTCTTT. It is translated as CASSAGTGGPTEAFF.

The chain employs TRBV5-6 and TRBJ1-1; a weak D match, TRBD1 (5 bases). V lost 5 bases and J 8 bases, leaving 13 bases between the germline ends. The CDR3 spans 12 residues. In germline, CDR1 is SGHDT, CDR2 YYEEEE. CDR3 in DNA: TGTGCCAGCAGTCGGGGGACGGGCGAAGCTTTCTTT. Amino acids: CASSRGTGEAFF.

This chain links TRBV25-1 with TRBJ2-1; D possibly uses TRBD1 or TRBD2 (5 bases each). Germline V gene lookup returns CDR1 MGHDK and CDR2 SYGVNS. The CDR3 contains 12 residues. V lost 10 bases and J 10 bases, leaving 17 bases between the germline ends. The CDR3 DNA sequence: TGTGCCACCCAAACTCAGGGACGCGAGCAGTTCTTC. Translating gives CATQTQGREQFF.

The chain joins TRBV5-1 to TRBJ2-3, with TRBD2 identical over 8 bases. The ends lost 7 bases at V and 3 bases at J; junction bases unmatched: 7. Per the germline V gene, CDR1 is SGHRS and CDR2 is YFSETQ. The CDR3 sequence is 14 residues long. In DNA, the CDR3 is TGCGCCAGCGGCCCCGGGGGGGGGACAGATACGCAGTATTTT. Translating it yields CASGPGGGTDTQYF.

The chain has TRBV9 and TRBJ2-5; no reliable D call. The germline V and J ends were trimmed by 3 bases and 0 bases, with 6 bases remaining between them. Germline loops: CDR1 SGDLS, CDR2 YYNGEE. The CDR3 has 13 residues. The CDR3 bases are TGTGCCAGCAGCGAACGGTACCAAGAGACCCAGTACTTC. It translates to CASSERYQETQYF.

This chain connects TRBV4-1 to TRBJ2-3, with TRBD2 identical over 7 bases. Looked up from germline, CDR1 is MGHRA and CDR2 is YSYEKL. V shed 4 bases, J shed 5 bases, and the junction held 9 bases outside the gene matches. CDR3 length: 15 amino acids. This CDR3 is CASSPRTRSIDTQYF. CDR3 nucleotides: TGCGCCAGCAGCCCGAGGACTAGAAGTATAGATACGCAGTATTTT.

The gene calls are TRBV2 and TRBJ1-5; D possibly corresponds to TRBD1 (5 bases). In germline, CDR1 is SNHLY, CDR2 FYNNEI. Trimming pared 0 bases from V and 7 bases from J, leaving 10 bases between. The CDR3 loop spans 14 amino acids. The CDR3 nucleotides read TGTGCCAGCAGTGAAGCGCCAGGGAGCCAGCCCCAGCATTTT. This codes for CASSEAPGSQPQHF.

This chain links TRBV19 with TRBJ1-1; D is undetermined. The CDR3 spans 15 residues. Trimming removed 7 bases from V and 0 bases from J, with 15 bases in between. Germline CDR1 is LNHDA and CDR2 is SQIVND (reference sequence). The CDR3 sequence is CASKLVTVLNTEAFF. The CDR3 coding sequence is TGTGCCAGTAAGCTGGTAACGGTTTTGAACACTGAAGCTTTCTTT.

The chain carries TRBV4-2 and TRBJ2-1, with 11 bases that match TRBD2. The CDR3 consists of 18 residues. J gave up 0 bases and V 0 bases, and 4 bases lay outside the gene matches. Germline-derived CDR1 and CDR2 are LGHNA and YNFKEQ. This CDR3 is CASSQDASGGSSYNEQFF. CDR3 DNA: TGTGCCAGCAGCCAAGATGCTAGCGGGGGGAGCTCCTACAATGAGCAGTTCTTC.

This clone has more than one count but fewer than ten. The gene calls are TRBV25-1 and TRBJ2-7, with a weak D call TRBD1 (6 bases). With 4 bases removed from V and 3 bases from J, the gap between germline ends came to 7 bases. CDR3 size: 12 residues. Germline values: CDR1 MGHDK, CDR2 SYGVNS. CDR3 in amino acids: CASSAQGYEQYF. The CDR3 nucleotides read TGTGCCAGCAGTGCACAGGGCTACGAGCAGTACTTC.

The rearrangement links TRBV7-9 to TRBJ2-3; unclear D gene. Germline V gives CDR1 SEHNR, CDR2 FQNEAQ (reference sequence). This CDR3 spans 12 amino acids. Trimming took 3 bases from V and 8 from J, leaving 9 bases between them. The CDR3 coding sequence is TGTGCCAGCAGCTTCGACCAAGGTACGCAGTATTTT. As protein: CASSFDQGTQYF.

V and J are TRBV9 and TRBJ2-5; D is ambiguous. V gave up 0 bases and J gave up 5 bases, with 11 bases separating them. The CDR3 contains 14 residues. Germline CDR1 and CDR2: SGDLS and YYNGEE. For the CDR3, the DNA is TGTGCCAGCAGCGTAGAAGGCAATAGGGAGACCCAGTACTTC. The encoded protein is CASSVEGNRETQYF.

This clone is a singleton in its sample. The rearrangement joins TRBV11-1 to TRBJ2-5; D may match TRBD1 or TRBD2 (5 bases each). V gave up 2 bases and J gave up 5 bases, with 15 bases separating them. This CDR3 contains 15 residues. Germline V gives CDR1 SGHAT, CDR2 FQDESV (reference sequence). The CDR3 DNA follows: TGTGCCAGCAGCTTATCCGGGACCCTATGGGAGACCCAGTACTTC. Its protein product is CASSLSGTLWETQYF.

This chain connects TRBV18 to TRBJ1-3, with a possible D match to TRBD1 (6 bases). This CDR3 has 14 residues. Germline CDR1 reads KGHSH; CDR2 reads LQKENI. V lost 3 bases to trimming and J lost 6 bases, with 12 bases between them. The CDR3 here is CASSPSGAENTIYF. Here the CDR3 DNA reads TGTGCCAGCTCACCTTCGGGGGCGGAAAACACCATATATTTT.

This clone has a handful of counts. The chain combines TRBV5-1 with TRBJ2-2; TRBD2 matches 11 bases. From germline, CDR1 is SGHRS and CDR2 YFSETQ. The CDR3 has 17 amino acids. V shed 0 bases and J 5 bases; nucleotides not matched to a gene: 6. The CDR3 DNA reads TGCGCCAGCAGCTTGGTTGCTAGCGGGGGGATGACCGGGGAGCTGTTTTTT. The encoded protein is CASSLVASGGMTGELFF.

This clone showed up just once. The DNA for the CDR3 is TGTGCCAGTAGTATGGGGGATACGCAGTATTTT. Protein: CASSMGDTQYF. The chain recombines TRBV2 with TRBJ2-3; D not resolved. Germline V gene data show CDR1 as SNHLY and CDR2 as FYNNEI. CDR3 length equals 11 residues. V was trimmed by 9 bases and J by 6 bases, leaving 10 bases between them. Variable domain in full (rest from reference TRBV2 and TRBJ2-3): EPEVTQTPSHQVTQMGQEVILRCVPISNHLYFYWYRQILGQKVEFLVSFYNNEISEKSEIFDDQFSVERPDGSNFTLKIRSTKLEDSAMYFCASSMGDTQYFGPGTRLTVL.

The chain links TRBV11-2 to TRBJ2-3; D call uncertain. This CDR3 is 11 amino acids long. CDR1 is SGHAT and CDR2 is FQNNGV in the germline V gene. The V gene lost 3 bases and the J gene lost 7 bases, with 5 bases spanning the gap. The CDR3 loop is CASSFTYTQYF. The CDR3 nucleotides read TGTGCCAGCAGCTTTACTTATACGCAGTATTTT. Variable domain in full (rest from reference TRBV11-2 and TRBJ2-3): EAGVAQSPRYKIIEKRQSVAFWCNPISGHATLYWYQQILGQGPKLLIQFQNNGVVDDSQLPKDRFSAERLKGVDSTLKIQPAKLEDSAVYLCASSFTYTQYFGPGTRLTVL.

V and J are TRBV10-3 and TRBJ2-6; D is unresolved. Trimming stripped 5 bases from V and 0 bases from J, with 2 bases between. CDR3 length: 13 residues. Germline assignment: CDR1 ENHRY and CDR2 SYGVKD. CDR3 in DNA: TGTGCCATCAGTAGCTCTGGGGCCAACGTCCTGACTTTC. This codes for CAISSSGANVLTF.

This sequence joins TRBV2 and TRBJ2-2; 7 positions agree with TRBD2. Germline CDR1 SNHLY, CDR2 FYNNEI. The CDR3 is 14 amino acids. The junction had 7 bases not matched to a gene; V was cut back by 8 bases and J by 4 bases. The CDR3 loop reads CASHGGLGTGELFF. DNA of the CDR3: TGTGCCAGCCACGGGGGGTTGGGCACCGGGGAGCTGTTTTTT.

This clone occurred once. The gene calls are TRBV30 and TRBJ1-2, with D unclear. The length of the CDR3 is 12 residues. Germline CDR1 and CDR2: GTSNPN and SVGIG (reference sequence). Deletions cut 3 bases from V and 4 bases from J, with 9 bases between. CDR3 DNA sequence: TGTGCCTGGAGCCTGGGGAGCTATGGCTACACCTTC. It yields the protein CAWSLGSYGYTF.

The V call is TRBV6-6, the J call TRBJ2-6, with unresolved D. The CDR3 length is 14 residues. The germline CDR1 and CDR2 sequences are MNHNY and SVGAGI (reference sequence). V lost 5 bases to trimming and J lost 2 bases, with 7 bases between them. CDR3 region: CASSPSPGANVLTF. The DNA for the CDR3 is TGTGCCAGCAGTCCTTCCCCTGGGGCCAACGTCCTGACTTTC.